Sequencing of this TCR beta chain was carried out in a study of blood T cells in healthy people across ages. Study-wide context: The template switching approach captured approximately one barcoded beta molecule for every two T cells. Whole-study findings and limits: Higher diversity, along with more naive CD4+ cells, distinguished long-lived donors from aged donors.

The CDR3 is 16 amino acids. Germline assignment: CDR1 MNHEY and CDR2 SVGAGI. V lost 5 bases, J lost 0 bases, and 11 bases lay in between. A second PCR of roughly 6 to 12 cycles used a sample-barcoded 5' primer and a J-beta primer mix. A template-switch adaptor with 12 random nucleotides tagged each cDNA molecule. TCRdb ran MiXCR on the 5' RACE reads and lists one entry per CDR3 protein. The sample holds hundreds of thousands of distinct CDR3 sequences; 40% to 50% are singletons and the top ten take nearly 20%. This clonotype was detected a few times. The target antigen is unknown. Researchers collected around 10 milliliters of peripheral blood from every single donor.

This chain uses TRBV6-5 with TRBJ2-6; no firm D call. The material sequenced was blood. This clonotype was obtained from a man aged 55 to 69 in good health. The DNA for the CDR3 is TGTGCCAGCAGTCCGTCAGACTCCTCTGGGGCCAACGTCCTGACTTTC. Its protein product is CASSPSDSSGANVLTF.